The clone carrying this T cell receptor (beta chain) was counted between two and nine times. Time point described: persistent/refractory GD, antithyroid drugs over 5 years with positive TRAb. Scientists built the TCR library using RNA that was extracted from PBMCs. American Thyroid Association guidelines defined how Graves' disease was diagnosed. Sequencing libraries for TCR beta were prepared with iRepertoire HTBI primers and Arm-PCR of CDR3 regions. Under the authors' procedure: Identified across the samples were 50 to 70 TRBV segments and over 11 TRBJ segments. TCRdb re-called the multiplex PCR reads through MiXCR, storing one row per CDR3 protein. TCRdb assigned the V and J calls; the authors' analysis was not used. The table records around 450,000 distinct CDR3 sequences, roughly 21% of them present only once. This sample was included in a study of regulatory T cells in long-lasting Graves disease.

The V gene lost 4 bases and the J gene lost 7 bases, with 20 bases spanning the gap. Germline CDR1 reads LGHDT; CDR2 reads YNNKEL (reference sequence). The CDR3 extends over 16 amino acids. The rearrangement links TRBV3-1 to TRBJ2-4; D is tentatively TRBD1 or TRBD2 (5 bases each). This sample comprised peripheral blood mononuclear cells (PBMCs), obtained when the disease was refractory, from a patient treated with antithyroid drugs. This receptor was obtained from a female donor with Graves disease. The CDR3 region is CASSRIRDASGNIQYF. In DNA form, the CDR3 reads TGTGCCAGCAGCCGAATACGGGACGCCTCGGGGAACATTCAGTACTTC.